The entry below describes one TCR beta chain. This CDR3 contains 15 residues. With 4 bases removed from V and 1 base from J, the gap between germline ends came to 13 bases. Germline assignment: CDR1 SEHNR and CDR2 FQNEAQ (reference sequence). Data came from immunoSEQ multiplex PCR; TCRdb stores just in-frame clones and leaves some out. The sample shows about 89,000 clones, 80% of them seen only once. The sample is drawn from a study of blood T cell repertoires in COVID-19. Sequences were obtained from peripheral blood. The receptor was isolated from a woman aged 80 or over with acute or convalescent COVID-19. J is TRBJ1-1 and V is TRBV7-9, with a tentative D call TRBD1 (5 bases). DNA of the CDR3: TGTGCCAGCAGCTGGTCGGGGGGGAGGAACACTGAAGCTTTCTTT. Translated: CASSWSGGRNTEAFF.